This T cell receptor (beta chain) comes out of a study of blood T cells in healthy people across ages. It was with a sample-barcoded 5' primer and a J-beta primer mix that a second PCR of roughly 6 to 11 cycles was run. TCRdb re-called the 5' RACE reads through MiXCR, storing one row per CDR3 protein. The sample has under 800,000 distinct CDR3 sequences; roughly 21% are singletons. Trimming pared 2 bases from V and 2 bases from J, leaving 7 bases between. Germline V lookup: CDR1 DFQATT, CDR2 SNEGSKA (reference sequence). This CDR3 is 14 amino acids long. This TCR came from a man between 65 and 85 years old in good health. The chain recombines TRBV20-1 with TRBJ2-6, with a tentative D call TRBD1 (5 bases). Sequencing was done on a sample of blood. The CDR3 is CSARPGTGANVLTF. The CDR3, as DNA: TGCAGTGCTAGACCAGGGACTGGGGCCAACGTCCTGACTTTC.